The 2 T cell receptor beta chains reported below all come from one sample, sequenced in a study of blood T cells in healthy people across ages. A second roughly 6 to 12 cycle PCR used barcoded and J-beta primers. TCRdb reprocessed the 5' RACE reads via MiXCR and lists one record per CDR3 protein. Of some 1 million distinct CDR3 sequences in the sample, under 45% were seen once. Sequencing was done on a sample of blood. The receptors were gathered from a woman aged 60-70 years in good health.

The rearrangement links TRBV28 to TRBJ2-1; D might be TRBD2 (6 bases). TRBJ2-7 matches the DNA end more closely, so the J call is doubtful. Per the germline V gene, CDR1 is MDHEN and CDR2 is SYDVKM. The CDR3 extends over 15 amino acids. The CDR3: CASRRESSIYNEQYF. The CDR3 coding sequence is TGTGCCAGCAGACGGGAGTCCTCAATTTACAATGAGCAGTACTTC.

J is TRBJ2-2 and V is TRBV7-2, with no clear D. This CDR3 comprises 15 residues. Trimming pared 4 bases from V and 4 bases from J, leaving 13 bases between. Germline values: CDR1 SGHTA, CDR2 FQGNSA. The CDR3 nucleotides read TGTGCCAGCAGCTCCGGCAGAGATCCCACCGGGGAGCTGTTTTTT. Its protein is CASSSGRDPTGELFF.